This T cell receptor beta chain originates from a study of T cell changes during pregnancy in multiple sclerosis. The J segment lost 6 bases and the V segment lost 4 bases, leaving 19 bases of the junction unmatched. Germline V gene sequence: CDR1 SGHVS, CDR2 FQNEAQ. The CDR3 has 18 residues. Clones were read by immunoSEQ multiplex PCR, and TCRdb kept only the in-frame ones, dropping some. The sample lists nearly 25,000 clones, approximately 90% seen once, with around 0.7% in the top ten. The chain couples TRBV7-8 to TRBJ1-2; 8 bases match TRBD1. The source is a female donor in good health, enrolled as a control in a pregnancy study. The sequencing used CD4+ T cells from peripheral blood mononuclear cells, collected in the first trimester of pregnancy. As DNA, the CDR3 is TGTGCCAGCAGCTCGAGACTTGGACAGGGTCGGAAGGCGAATGGCTACACCTTC. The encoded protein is CASSSRLGQGRKANGYTF.